Shown below are 13 T cell receptor beta chains from a single sample sequenced in a study of blood T cell repertoires in COVID-19. Some clones are missing from TCRdb's copy, which holds only in-frame ones; the method was immunoSEQ multiplex PCR. The table has 220,000 or so clones, 70% to 85% seen once. Sequencing used PBMCs or T cells enriched from blood (not recorded which). The receptors originated from a woman aged 55-70 years who had recovered from COVID-19.

The V gene is TRBV6-2 or TRBV6-3, the J gene TRBJ2-3; 9 bases align to TRBD1. Germline V gene lookup returns CDR1 MNHEY and CDR2 SVGEGT. J lost 1 base, V lost 5 bases, and 7 bases had no gene match. This CDR3 is 16 amino acids long. The CDR3 coding sequence is TGTGCCAGCAGTGAGGACAGGGGAGGTGGCACAGATACGCAGTATTTT. Its translation is CASSEDRGGGTDTQYF.

This chain connects TRBV5-1 to TRBJ2-7, with TRBD1 identical over 8 bases. V shed 0 bases, J shed 7 bases, and the junction held 12 bases outside the gene matches. The V gene's germline CDR1 is SGHRS and CDR2 YFSETQ. This CDR3 contains 16 residues. CDR3 bases: TGCGCCAGCAGCTTGGGGTCAACAGGGGGAATTGGTGAGCAGTACTTC. The encoded protein is CASSLGSTGGIGEQYF.

The rearrangement uses TRBV18 and TRBJ1-1; a weak D match, TRBD1 (6 bases). Trimming removed 6 bases from V and 4 bases from J, with 15 bases in between. The CDR3 is 14 residues long. Germline lookup yields CDR1 KGHSH and CDR2 LQKENI. CDR3 DNA: TGTGCCAGCTCCCCGGGGGGGGGCCTCACTGAAGCTTTCTTT. It is translated as CASSPGGGLTEAFF.

This clone has just one count. The genes are TRBV4-1 and TRBJ2-7, with 7 bases identical to TRBD1. This CDR3 comprises 15 residues. Germline CDR1 MGHRA, CDR2 YSYEKL. Trimming cost V 4 bases and J 3 bases; bases outside gene matches: 9. CDR3 residues: CASSPSRDRVYEQYF. The CDR3 nucleotides are TGCGCCAGCAGCCCCTCTAGGGACAGAGTCTACGAGCAGTACTTC.

This chain links TRBV2 with TRBJ1-3; D is unresolved. CDR1 and CDR2 from the germline V gene are SNHLY and FYNNEI. The CDR3 spans 14 residues. Trimming pared 6 bases from V and 0 bases from J, leaving 9 bases between. This CDR3 is CASRRSHSGNTIYF. CDR3 nucleotide sequence: TGTGCCAGCAGGCGGTCACACTCTGGAAACACCATATATTTT. The complete variable domain, with remaining parts taken from reference TRBV2 and TRBJ1-3, reads EPEVTQTPSHQVTQMGQEVILRCVPISNHLYFYWYRQILGQKVEFLVSFYNNEISEKSEIFDDQFSVERPDGSNFTLKIRSTKLEDSAMYFCASRRSHSGNTIYFGEGSWLTVV.

The chain combines TRBV5-4 with TRBJ2-5; TRBD2 agrees at 11 bases. The V and J ends lost 3 bases and 5 bases, in that order; junction bases with no gene match: 3. CDR3 length: 14 residues. Germline values: CDR1 SGHNT, CDR2 YYREEE (reference sequence). Here the CDR3 reads CASSSTSGGETQYF. In DNA form, the CDR3 reads TGTGCCAGCAGCTCCACTAGCGGGGGCGAGACCCAGTACTTC.

Only one count was recorded for this clone. V is TRBV20-1 and J is TRBJ2-7, with TRBD2 identical over 10 bases. The CDR3 is made up of 15 amino acids. Germline V gives CDR1 DFQATT, CDR2 SNEGSKA (reference sequence). The V segment lost 3 bases and the J segment 4 bases; nucleotides outside the gene matches: 9. Written as DNA, the CDR3 is TGCAGTGCTAGTTTTTTTCCGACTAGCGGGTACGAGCAGTACTTC. Encoded protein: CSASFFPTSGYEQYF.

This chain joins TRBV29-1 and TRBJ1-1, with D tentatively TRBD1 (6 bases). The ends were cut back, 6 bases at V and 1 base at J, with 12 bases in the middle. Germline V gives CDR1 SQVTM, CDR2 ANQGSEA. The CDR3 is 13 residues long. In DNA, the CDR3 is TGCAGCGTGCCGGGACACGAGAACACTGAAGCTTTCTTT. It translates to CSVPGHENTEAFF.

This clone has just a few counts. The chain recombines TRBV18 with TRBJ2-4, with D possibly TRBD2 on 8 matching bases. Per the germline V gene, CDR1 is KGHSH and CDR2 is LQKENI. This CDR3 has 19 amino acids. Trimming pared 3 bases from V and 1 base from J, leaving 22 bases between. The CDR3 is CASSPGRGPGKEAKNIQYF. CDR3 coding DNA: TGTGCCAGCTCACCCGGGAGGGGGCCAGGGAAAGAGGCCAAAAACATTCAGTACTTC.

As DNA, the CDR3 is TGCGCCAGCAGCCAAGTTACTAGCGGGTATGAGGTGGATACGCAGTATTTT. Protein sequence: CASSQVTSGYEVDTQYF. This chain joins TRBV4-1 and TRBJ2-3; 9 bases match TRBD2. CDR1 is MGHRA, CDR2 YSYEKL, per germline. J was trimmed by 6 bases and V by 1 base; bases with no gene match: 11. This CDR3 comprises 17 residues.

The rearrangement uses TRBV11-2 and TRBJ2-1, with TRBD2 identical over 13 bases. The germline V gene has CDR1 SGHAT and CDR2 FQNNGV. The CDR3 length is 14 residues. J was trimmed by 7 bases and V by 5 bases; bases with no gene match: 2. In nucleotides, the CDR3 is TGTGCCAGCAGCCGGACTAGCGGGAGTAATGAGCAGTTCTTC. This gives the protein CASSRTSGSNEQFF.

The chain has TRBV13 and TRBJ2-3, with 11 nucleotides matching TRBD2. The CDR3 totals 16 residues. Germline V lookup: CDR1 PRHDT, CDR2 FYEKMQ (reference sequence). Germline trimming cut 4 bases from V and 2 bases from J; bases unmatched to any gene: 5. In DNA, the CDR3 is TGTGCCAGCAGCTATAAACTAGCGGGGGTCACAGATACGCAGTATTTT. Protein: CASSYKLAGVTDTQYF.

This chain uses TRBV14 with TRBJ1-2; D call uncertain. CDR1 SGHDN and CDR2 FVKESK come from the germline V gene. This CDR3 has 14 residues. The V end lost 1 base, the J end lost 8 bases, and 14 bases lay between the germline ends. The CDR3, as DNA: TGTGCCAGCAGCCAAGGAAACGGTGCGCGGGGCTACACCTTC. Translation: CASSQGNGARGYTF.